One T cell receptor beta chain is described in this entry. The record originates from a study of shared clonotypes between healthy human individuals. Germline V gene data show CDR1 as SGHTA and CDR2 as FQGNSA. The CDR3 sequence is 17 residues long. With 1 base clipped from V and 4 bases from J, the junction kept 9 bases outside the gene matches. Repertoires were generated with immunoSEQ multiplex PCR, while TCRdb's copy carries only in-frame clones and drops some. The sample has a few million clones, 93% seen once. The receptor comes from a man aged 18 to 29 in good health. Some clones in this sample may be carry-over from other donors' samples. Material: naive CD4+ T cells from PBMCs. Subset reported: CD45RA+ positively selected. The chain employs TRBV7-2 and TRBJ2-1; 8 bases align to TRBD2. DNA of the CDR3: TGTGCCAGCAGCTTAGTGTCGGGAGGGTTAGCTTACAATGAGCAGTTCTTC. Amino acids: CASSLVSGGLAYNEQFF.